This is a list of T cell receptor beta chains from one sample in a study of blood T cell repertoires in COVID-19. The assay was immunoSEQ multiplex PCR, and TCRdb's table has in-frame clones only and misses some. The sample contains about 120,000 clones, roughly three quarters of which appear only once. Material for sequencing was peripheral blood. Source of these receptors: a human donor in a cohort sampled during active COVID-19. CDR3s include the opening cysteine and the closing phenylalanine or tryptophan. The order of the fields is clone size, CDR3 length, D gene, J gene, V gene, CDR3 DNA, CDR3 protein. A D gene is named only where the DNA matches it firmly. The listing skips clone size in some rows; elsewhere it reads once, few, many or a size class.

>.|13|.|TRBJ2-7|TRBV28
TGTGCCAGCAGTTTTGGGGGGTCCTACGAGCAGTACTTC
CASSFGGSYEQYF
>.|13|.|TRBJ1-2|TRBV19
TGTGCCAGTCAAGAGACAGTTAACTATGGCTACACCTTC
CASQETVNYGYTF
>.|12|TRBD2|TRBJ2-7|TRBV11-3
TGTGCCAGCAGCTCAAGCGGGAGCGAGCAGTACTTC
CASSSSGSEQYF
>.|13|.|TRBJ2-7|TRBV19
TGTGCCAGTAGTATGGCCCGATACTACGAGCAGTACTTC
CASSMARYYEQYF
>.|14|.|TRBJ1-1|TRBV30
TGTGCCTGGAGGGTTAGGGGGGGCTCTTCTGAAGCTTTCTTT
CAWRVRGGSSEAFF
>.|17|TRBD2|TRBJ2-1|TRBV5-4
TGTGCCAGCACCGCCTCCCCCCCCGCGGGGGGGGCGGGTGAGCAGTTCTTC
CASTASPPAGGAGEQFF
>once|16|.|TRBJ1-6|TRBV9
TGTGCCAGCAGCGGAGAATCTTCGTCCTATAATTCACCCCTCCACTTT
CASSGESSSYNSPLHF
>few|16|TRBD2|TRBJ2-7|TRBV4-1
TGCGCCAGCAGCCAACATAGCGGGAGGACAACCTACGAGCAGTACTTC
CASSQHSGRTTYEQYF
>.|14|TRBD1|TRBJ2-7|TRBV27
TGTGCCAGCAGAACCCACCAGGGGGCCTACGAGCAGTACTTC
CASRTHQGAYEQYF
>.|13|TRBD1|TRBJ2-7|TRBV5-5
TGTGCCAGCAGCGTTGGGACAGGCTACGAGCAGTACTTC
CASSVGTGYEQYF
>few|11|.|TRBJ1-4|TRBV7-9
TGTGCCAGCAGCTGGGAGGAAAAACTGTTTTTT
CASSWEEKLFF
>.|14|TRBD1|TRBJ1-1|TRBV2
TGTGCCAGCAGTCTACAGGGGGTGAACACTGAAGCTTTCTTT
CASSLQGVNTEAFF
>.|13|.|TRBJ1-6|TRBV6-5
TGTGCCAGCACCCGGGGGGCTTATTCACCCCTCCACTTT
CASTRGAYSPLHF
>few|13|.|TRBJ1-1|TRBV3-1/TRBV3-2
TGTGCCAGCAGCCATGAGTCTCGGACTGAAGCTTTCTTT
CASSHESRTEAFF
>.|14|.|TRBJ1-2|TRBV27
TGTGCCAGCAGTTTACGCGGTATGGGCTATGGCTACACCTTC
CASSLRGMGYGYTF
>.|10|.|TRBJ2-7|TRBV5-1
TGCGCCAGCCAACCGGGCGAGCAGTACTTC
CASQPGEQYF
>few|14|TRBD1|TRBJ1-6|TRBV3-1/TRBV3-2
TGTGCCAGCAGCCTTCTAGGGGGCGGGTCACCCCTCCACTTT
CASSLLGGGSPLHF
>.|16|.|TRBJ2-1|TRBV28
TGTGCCAGCCGTTTAAGGGACATTCCCCCTTACAATGAGCAGTTCTTC
CASRLRDIPPYNEQFF
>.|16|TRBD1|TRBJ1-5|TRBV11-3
TGTGCCAGCAGCCCCCGTCGGACAGGGGGTAATCAGCCCCAGCATTTT
CASSPRRTGGNQPQHF
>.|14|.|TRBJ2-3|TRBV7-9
TGTGCCAGCAGCTTAGAACCATGGGAGGATACGCAGTATTTT
CASSLEPWEDTQYF
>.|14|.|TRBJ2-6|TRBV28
TGTGCCAGCAGCCAGATCTCTGGGGCCAACGTCCTGACTTTC
CASSQISGANVLTF
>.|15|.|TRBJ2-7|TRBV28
TGTGCCAGCAGTCTCCCCGGAGCCCGGGGGTACGAGCAGTACTTC
CASSLPGARGYEQYF
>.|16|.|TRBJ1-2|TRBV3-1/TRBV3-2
TGTGCCAGCAGCCAAGATCCAGACGGGAGGAACTATGGCTACACCTTC
CASSQDPDGRNYGYTF
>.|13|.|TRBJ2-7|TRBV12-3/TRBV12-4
TGTGCCAGCAGTCCTAGTGCAACCTACGAGCAGTACTTC
CASSPSATYEQYF
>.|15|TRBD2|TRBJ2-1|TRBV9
TGTGCCAGCAGCCCACTAGCGGGAGGATACAATGAGCAGTTCTTC
CASSPLAGGYNEQFF
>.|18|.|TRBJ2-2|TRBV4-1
TGCGCCAGCAGCCAAGATATAGGAGGGCCGGGTGGCACCGGGGAGCTGTTTTTT
CASSQDIGGPGGTGELFF
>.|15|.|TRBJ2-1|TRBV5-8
TGTGCCAGCAGCCTCGACAGTAGCTCCTACAATGAGCAGTTCTTC
CASSLDSSSYNEQFF
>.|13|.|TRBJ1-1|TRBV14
TGTGCCAGCAGCCAAGATTCCGGCACTGAAGCTTTCTTT
CASSQDSGTEAFF
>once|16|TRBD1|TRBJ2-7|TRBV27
TGTGCCAGCAGTTTAAAGGGGACAGGGCCTATATACGAGCAGTACTTC
CASSLKGTGPIYEQYF
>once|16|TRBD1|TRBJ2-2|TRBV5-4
TGTGCCAGCAGCGCGACCGGGACAGGCAACACCGGGGAGCTGTTTTTT
CASSATGTGNTGELFF
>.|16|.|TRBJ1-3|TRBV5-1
TGCGCCAGCAGCCCCCGGGATGGCGCGTCTGGAAACACCATATATTTT
CASSPRDGASGNTIYF
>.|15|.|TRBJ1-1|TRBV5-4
TGTGCCAGCAGCCCCCGACAGGAGGAGAACACTGAAGCTTTCTTT
CASSPRQEENTEAFF
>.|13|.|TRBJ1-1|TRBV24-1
TGTGCCACCACCCTGGGGGCGGGCACTGAAGCTTTCTTT
CATTLGAGTEAFF
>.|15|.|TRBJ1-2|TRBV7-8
TGTGCCAGCAGCTTAATCTCAGGGGCAAACTATGGCTACACCTTC
CASSLISGANYGYTF
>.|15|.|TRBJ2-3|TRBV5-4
TGTGCCAGCAGCCCCGGGACAACTAGCACAGATACGCAGTATTTT
CASSPGTTSTDTQYF
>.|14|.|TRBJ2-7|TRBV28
TGTGCCAGCAGTTTACGGCGGGAATACTACGAGCAGTACTTC
CASSLRREYYEQYF
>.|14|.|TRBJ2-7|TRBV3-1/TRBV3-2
TGTGCCAGCAGCCAAGTAGCCCAGGGCCACGAGCAGTACTTC
CASSQVAQGHEQYF
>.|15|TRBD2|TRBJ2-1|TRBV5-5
TGTGCCAGCAGTTCCAAGCGGGAAATCGCCTATGAGCAGTTCTTC
CASSSKREIAYEQFF
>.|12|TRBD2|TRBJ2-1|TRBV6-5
TGTGCCAGTCTAGGACTAGACAATGAGCAGTTCTTC
CASLGLDNEQFF
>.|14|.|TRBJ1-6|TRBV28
TGTGCCAGCAGTTCGACAGCCGATAATTCACCCCTCCACTTT
CASSSTADNSPLHF
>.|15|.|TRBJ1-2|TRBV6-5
TGTGCCAGCAGCCCACTGGAGGGACCTAACTATGGCTACACCTTC
CASSPLEGPNYGYTF
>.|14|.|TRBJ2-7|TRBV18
TGTGCCAGCTCCGCCGGGGTGAGCTCCTACGAGCAGTACTTC
CASSAGVSSYEQYF
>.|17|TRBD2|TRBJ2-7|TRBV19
TGTGCCAGTAGTCCGGGGGTAGCGGGGGACCTTCCCTACGAGCAGTACTTC
CASSPGVAGDLPYEQYF
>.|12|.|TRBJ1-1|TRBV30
TGTGCCTGGGATAGGGGGAACACTGAAGCTTTCTTT
CAWDRGNTEAFF
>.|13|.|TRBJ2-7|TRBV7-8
TGTGCCAGCAGCTTAGGGGCGACCCACGAGCAGTACTTC
CASSLGATHEQYF
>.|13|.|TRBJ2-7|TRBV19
TGTGCCAGTAGTTTGGACAGCCGATACGAGCAGTACTTC
CASSLDSRYEQYF
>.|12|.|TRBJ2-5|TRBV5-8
TGTGCCAGCAGAGATATAGGTGGTGGGAGGTACTTC
CASRDIGGGRYF
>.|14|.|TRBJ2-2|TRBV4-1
TGCGCCAGCAGCCAAGAAGAGCCCACCGGGGAGCTGTTTTTT
CASSQEEPTGELFF
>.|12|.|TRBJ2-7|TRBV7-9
TGTGCCAGCAGCTTAGAACATAACGAGCAGTACTTC
CASSLEHNEQYF
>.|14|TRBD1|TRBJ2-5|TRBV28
TGTGCCAGCAGCCCCGGACAGGGACGAGAGACCCAGTACTTC
CASSPGQGRETQYF
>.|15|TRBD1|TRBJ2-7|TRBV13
TGTGCCAGCAGCCCCAGGGGGTCCGGGTCCTACGAGCAGTACTTC
CASSPRGSGSYEQYF
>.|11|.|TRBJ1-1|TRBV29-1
TGCAGCGTGGACAGCGGCCCGAAAGCTTTCTTT
CSVDSGPKAFF